These 27 T cell receptor beta chains originate from one sample sequenced in a study of blood T cell repertoires in COVID-19 (TCRdb year 2020). Library preparation used the immunoSEQ multiplex PCR assay. The table was pulled from immuneACCESS by TCRdb, which kept in-frame rearrangements only. Such tables lose some clones; where checked, under half of the loss comes from unresolved V genes, and the rest has no known cause. In this sample the table shows some 220,000 clones, 84% of which occur a single time. The top ten constitute about 10% of the sample. Sequences were obtained from peripheral blood. All receptors come from a man aged 50 to 60 with active or convalescent COVID-19.

This clone was counted once. V and J are TRBV19 and TRBJ1-2; TRBD1 matches at 9 bases. The CDR3 spans 15 residues. The germline V gene encodes CDR1 LNHDA and CDR2 SQIVND (reference sequence). J lost 2 bases, V lost 7 bases, and 8 bases had no gene match. As DNA, the CDR3 is TGTGCCAGTACGGGACAGGGTGGTAGGAACTATGGCTACACCTTC. It codes for CASTGQGGRNYGYTF.

The CDR3 coding sequence is TGCGCCAGCCGTTACCTCACAGGGGGCGATGAGCAGTTCTTC. Residues: CASRYLTGGDEQFF. This sequence joins TRBV5-1 and TRBJ2-1, with 9 nucleotides matching TRBD1. V was pared by 7 bases and J by 8 bases, with 10 bases of the junction left unmatched. Germline CDR1 and CDR2: SGHRS and YFSETQ. CDR3 size: 14 residues.

This clone was seen at least ten times. The V gene is TRBV9, the J gene TRBJ2-1; 13 bases fit TRBD2. CDR1 and CDR2 from the germline V gene are SGDLS and YYNGEE. V was clipped by 3 bases and J by 4 bases; unmatched bases: 1. The CDR3 is made up of 15 amino acids. In DNA, the CDR3 is TGTGCCAGCAGCGCGACTAGCGGGAGGTACAATGAGCAGTTCTTC. Its translation: CASSATSGRYNEQFF.

V gene TRBV6-6 combines with J gene TRBJ2-1; D is ambiguous. Trimming shortened V by 5 bases and J by 8 bases, and 13 bases separated the two germline ends. The CDR3 totals 13 residues. Germline values: CDR1 MNHNY, CDR2 SVGAGI (reference sequence). CDR3 amino acids: CASSLSGLDEQFF. The CDR3 DNA reads as TGTGCCAGCAGTCTATCTGGCCTGGATGAGCAGTTCTTC.

J is TRBJ1-5 and V is TRBV21-1; TRBD1 is the table's D call and was not checked against the DNA. TRBV21-1 is marked as a pseudogene. CDR3 length: 16 residues. The CDR3 loop reads CASSAQDRGRDQPQHF. CDR3 DNA sequence: TGTGCCAGCAGCGCCCAGGACAGGGGGCGGGATCAGCCCCAGCATTTT.

V and J are TRBV2 and TRBJ2-7; D gene unclear. The germline V and J ends were trimmed by 1 base and 5 bases, with 12 bases remaining between them. The CDR3 contains 14 residues. Per the germline V gene, CDR1 is SNHLY and CDR2 is FYNNEI. The CDR3 DNA sequence: TGTGCCAGCAGTGAAGAGCAGCCAGCGCACGAGCAGTACTTC. Translated: CASSEEQPAHEQYF. The complete variable domain, with remaining parts taken from reference TRBV2 and TRBJ2-7, reads EPEVTQTPSHQVTQMGQEVILRCVPISNHLYFYWYRQILGQKVEFLVSFYNNEISEKSEIFDDQFSVERPDGSNFTLKIRSTKLEDSAMYFCASSEEQPAHEQYFGPGTRLTVT.

This clone was seen only a few times. The V gene is TRBV9, the J gene TRBJ1-4; 7 nucleotides line up with TRBD1. Germline trimming cut 1 base from V and 4 bases from J; bases unmatched to any gene: 4. Germline CDR1 SGDLS, CDR2 YYNGEE. This CDR3 spans 15 amino acids. The CDR3, as DNA: TGTGCCAGCAGCGTAACAGGGGCGGATAATGAAAAACTGTTTTTT. It codes for CASSVTGADNEKLFF.

The chain has TRBV19 and TRBJ2-2; TRBD2 matches 12 bases. The length of the CDR3 is 17 residues. The trim removed 3 bases at V and 3 bases at J, leaving 5 bases unmatched. From germline, CDR1 is LNHDA and CDR2 SQIVND (reference sequence). In DNA, the CDR3 is TGTGCCAGTAGTATGACTAGCGGGAGCGCGTACACCGGGGAGCTGTTTTTT. Protein product: CASSMTSGSAYTGELFF.

The genes are TRBV28 and TRBJ2-2; maybe TRBD1 (5 bases). The CDR3 contains 14 residues. V shed 1 base and J shed 5 bases, with 8 bases lying between them. CDR1 and CDR2 (germline): MDHEN, SYDVKM. For the CDR3, the DNA is TGTGCCAGCAGTTTATTTCAGGGTACCGGGGAGCTGTTTTTT. Protein product: CASSLFQGTGELFF.

This sequence joins TRBV6-4 and TRBJ2-3; D is uncertain. The ends were cut back, 4 bases at V and 4 bases at J, with 9 bases in the middle. Germline V gene sequence: CDR1 MRHNA, CDR2 SNTAGT. This CDR3 is built from 13 residues. The CDR3 DNA follows: TGTGCCAGCAGTGCAGGATGGGCAGATACGCAGTATTTT. Protein product: CASSAGWADTQYF.

V is TRBV6-6 and J is TRBJ2-7, with 10 bases aligning to TRBD2. Trimming at V came to 7 bases and at J to 3 bases, leaving 9 bases not matched to a gene. From germline, CDR1 is MNHNY and CDR2 SVGAGI (reference sequence). This CDR3 has 15 amino acids. The CDR3 spells CASTHRASGGYEQYF. As DNA, the CDR3 is TGTGCCAGCACCCACCGAGCTAGCGGGGGCTACGAGCAGTACTTC.

The chain combines TRBV19 with TRBJ2-5, with 11 positions matching TRBD2. Looked up from germline, CDR1 is LNHDA and CDR2 is SQIVND (reference sequence). The CDR3 runs to 15 residues. The J segment lost 5 bases and the V segment lost 9 bases, leaving 11 bases of the junction unmatched. For the CDR3, the DNA is TGTGCCAGCCGCCAGGGGCTAGCGGGGGGTGAGACCCAGTACTTC. This gives the protein CASRQGLAGGETQYF.

This clone was recorded only once. The chain uses TRBV9 and TRBJ2-3; 7 bases map to TRBD2. The CDR3 runs to 13 residues. Germline CDR1 is SGDLS and CDR2 is YYNGEE. V lost 10 bases, J lost 5 bases, and 10 bases stayed unmatched. Written as DNA, the CDR3 is TGTGCCTCCTCGGGGGGAGCAGTAGATACGCAGTATTTT. It specifies CASSGGAVDTQYF.

The V and J genes are TRBV6-5 and TRBJ1-6; a possible D gene is TRBD1 (6 bases). There are 15 residues in the CDR3. CDR1 MNHEY and CDR2 SVGAGI come from the germline V gene. V was trimmed by 5 bases and J by 5 bases, leaving 13 bases between them. The CDR3 reads CASSQGFLDNSPLHF. The CDR3, as DNA: TGTGCCAGCAGTCAGGGGTTTTTGGATAATTCACCCCTCCACTTT.

This sequence joins TRBV4-3 and TRBJ2-1; 10 nucleotides line up with TRBD2. The CDR3 runs to 16 residues. The germline CDR1 and CDR2 sequences are LGHNA and YSLEER. V dropped 4 bases and J dropped 3; count of bases not matched to a gene: 6. The CDR3 reads CASSLRTSGNYNEQFF. CDR3 sequence (DNA): TGCGCCAGCAGCCTCCGGACTAGCGGAAACTACAATGAGCAGTTCTTC.

This clone was seen a single time. CDR3 region: CAISGQPNTEAFF. For the CDR3, the DNA is TGTGCCATCAGCGGACAGCCGAACACTGAAGCTTTCTTT. The rearrangement uses TRBV10-3 and TRBJ1-1, with D perhaps TRBD1 (6 bases). With 6 bases removed from V and 1 base from J, the gap between germline ends came to 9 bases. In germline, CDR1 is ENHRY, CDR2 SYGVKD. CDR3 length: 13 residues.

J is TRBJ1-1 and V is TRBV5-1, with a tentative D call TRBD1 (6 bases). The germline V gene encodes CDR1 SGHRS and CDR2 YFSETQ. Trimming shortened V by 0 bases and J by 8 bases, and 14 bases separated the two germline ends. This CDR3 region has 14 residues. CDR3 protein: CASSLGSTGREAFF. CDR3 in DNA: TGCGCCAGCAGCTTGGGGTCGACAGGTCGGGAAGCTTTCTTT.

The V call is TRBV6-5, the J call TRBJ2-2; D might be TRBD2 (6 bases). The germline CDR1 and CDR2 sequences are MNHEY and SVGAGI. The length of the CDR3 is 14 residues. V lost 10 bases and J 1 base, leaving 13 bases between the germline ends. Here the CDR3 reads CATLTRGNTGELFF. The CDR3 DNA reads TGTGCCACCCTGACTAGAGGGAACACCGGGGAGCTGTTTTTT.

Comment on this clone: Other DNA sequences in this sample translate to the same CDR3. The rearrangement uses TRBV7-9 and TRBJ2-7; 7 nucleotides match TRBD1. The CDR3 has 14 residues. The trim removed 2 bases at V and 2 bases at J, leaving 3 bases unmatched. CDR1 and CDR2 (germline): SEHNR, FQNEAQ (reference sequence). CDR3 nucleotides: TGTGCCAGCAGCTTAACAGGGGTCACCTACGAGCAGTACGTC. It yields the protein CASSLTGVTYEQYV.

This clone was observed a single time. The chain links TRBV27 to TRBJ1-1; maybe TRBD1 (6 bases). Trimming took 5 bases from V and 1 from J, leaving 11 bases between them. The germline V gene has CDR1 MNHEY and CDR2 SMNVEV (reference sequence). This CDR3 has 14 amino acids. This chain's CDR3 is CASSPSTGNTEAFF. The CDR3 bases are TGTGCCAGCAGTCCCTCGACAGGGAACACTGAAGCTTTCTTT.

The rearrangement uses TRBV20-1 and TRBJ2-1; D not resolved. CDR3 length equals 16 residues. Trimming left V 3 bases short and J 0 bases short, with 15 bases between. Germline loops: CDR1 DFQATT, CDR2 SNEGSKA (reference sequence). The DNA of the CDR3 is TGCAGTGCTAGTCGGCCGGGTACCAGCTCCTACAATGAGCAGTTCTTC. Amino acid sequence: CSASRPGTSSYNEQFF.

The V gene is TRBV23-1, the J gene TRBJ2-1; tentative D call: TRBD2 (5 bases). TRBV23-1 is recorded as an ORF, its role being uncertain. V shed 0 bases and J shed 0 bases, with 15 bases lying between them. The CDR3 spans 18 residues. DNA for the CDR3: TGCGCCAGCAGTCAATCCGAGGTAGCGTCCAGCTCCTACAATGAGCAGTTCTTC. Encoded protein: CASSQSEVASSSYNEQFF.

The rearrangement uses TRBV28 and TRBJ2-5; tentative D call: TRBD1 (6 bases). V lost 4 bases to trimming and J lost 1 base, with 13 bases between them. This CDR3 has 15 residues. Germline values: CDR1 MDHEN, CDR2 SYDVKM. The CDR3 loop is CASSWGQGPQETQYF. In DNA, the CDR3 is TGTGCCAGCAGTTGGGGGCAGGGCCCCCAAGAGACCCAGTACTTC.

This chain connects TRBV5-6 to TRBJ2-7; no firm D call. Trimming removed 2 bases at V and 6 bases at J, with 15 bases between. Germline CDR1 SGHDT, CDR2 YYEEEE. The CDR3 is 14 amino acids. CDR3 residues: CASSFPGPTGEQYV. CDR3 coding DNA: TGTGCCAGCAGCTTCCCCGGCCCAACGGGCGAGCAGTACGTC.

The table lists this clone with a few counts. The chain combines TRBV15 with TRBJ2-7, with TRBD1 identical over 7 bases. CDR3 size: 15 residues. Germline CDR1 and CDR2: LNHNV and YYDKDF (reference sequence). J was trimmed by 5 bases and V by 1 base; bases with no gene match: 8. CDR3 sequence (DNA): TGTGCCACCAGCAGAGCCCGACAGGGAGTGGACGAGCAGTACTTC. The encoded protein is CATSRARQGVDEQYF.

Concerning this clone: An end of the junction does not agree with germline; a read error may underlie this. Distinct nucleotide sequences in the sample also encode this CDR3. The chain links TRBV10-3 to TRBJ2-5, with 9 bases that match TRBD1. Germline-derived CDR1 and CDR2 are ENHRY and SYGVKD. This CDR3 spans 14 amino acids. The DNA of the CDR3 is TGTGCTATCAGCCTACAGGGGGCGCAAGAGACCCAGTACTTC. Translating gives CAISLQGAQETQYF.

V is TRBV2 and J is TRBJ1-5; D is perhaps TRBD1 (6 bases). Germline V gives CDR1 SNHLY, CDR2 FYNNEI. The V gene lost 5 bases and the J gene lost 5 bases, with 7 bases spanning the gap. This CDR3 has 12 amino acids. The CDR3 coding sequence is TGTGCCAGCAGTCGGACAGATCAGCCCCAGCATTTT. Amino acid sequence: CASSRTDQPQHF.